The following is a TCR beta chain sequence with its context. This could be a read error, since a much larger clone is one nucleotide away. This CDR3 region has 12 residues. The data originate from a study of molecular identifiers for immune sequencing clone quantification. TCRdb re-analysed the PCR reads in MiXCR, keeping a single row per CDR3 protein. The table records 400,000 to 600,000 distinct CDR3 sequences, under 30% of them present only once. The receptor was isolated from a human donor in good health. Some libraries in this study had Jurkat cell RNA spiked in. The chain has TRBV5-3 and TRBJ2-2; D not certain. TRBV5-3 carries the ORF label, with uncertain function. The sample consisted of naive CD8+ T cells from blood, with Jurkat cell RNA spiked in. The subset denotes: FACS-sorted CD8+CD4-CCR7+CD45RA+ naive T cells. This CDR3 is CASSLETGELFF. CDR3 nucleotide sequence: TGTGCCAGCAGCTTGGAGACCGGGGAGCTGTTTTTT.